This T cell receptor beta chain is from a study of cytomegalovirus exposure and HLA in healthy donors. The data were produced by immunoSEQ multiplex PCR, yet TCRdb's version contains in-frame clones alone and is incomplete. The table shows 150,000 to 200,000 clones, with roughly 91% occurring only once. On this clone itself: Its antigen is unknown.

CDR1 and CDR2 from the germline V gene are MNHNS and SASEGT. After removal of 4 bases from V and 0 bases from J, the junction contained 4 bases not matched to a gene. There are 15 residues in the CDR3. Study-wide points: Most TCR sequences were uncommon, yet certain public TCRs appeared in many donors. It was reportedly the case that the classifier diagnosed cytomegalovirus status with high specificity and sensitivity.

The donors were part of the roughly 120-subject validation cohort, which stood apart from the roughly 670-subject first cohort. The rearrangement joins TRBV6-1 to TRBJ2-7; TRBD2 agrees at 9 bases. This sequence originates from a young woman in good health and CMV-seropositive. The sequenced sample consisted of PBMCs. The CDR3 DNA reads as TGTGCCAGCAGTGCCGGGACTAGCAGCTCCTACGAGCAGTACTTC. It encodes CASSAGTSSSYEQYF.